The present TCR beta chain was sequenced within a study of blood T cell repertoires in COVID-19. Sequencing used immunoSEQ multiplex PCR; TCRdb keeps in-frame clones, though not all of them. The sample lists fewer than 350,000 clones, more than 75% occurring once. The TCR was taken from an older woman in a cohort exposed to, infected with or recovered from COVID-19 (not recorded which). Sequencing was done on a sample of PBMCs or T cells enriched from blood (not recorded which).

This chain's CDR3 is CASSRGLNEQYF. The CDR3 nucleotides are TGTGCCAGCAGTAGAGGGTTGAACGAGCAGTACTTC. The chain uses TRBV25-1 and TRBJ2-7, with TRBD2 as a possible D gene (5 bases). Germline values: CDR1 MGHDK, CDR2 SYGVNS. The CDR3 contains 12 residues. Trimming stripped 5 bases from V and 5 bases from J, with 10 bases between.